This is a list of T cell receptor beta chains from one sample in a study of control samples from healthy donors and cancer patients. Using immunoSEQ multiplex PCR, the repertoire was profiled, and TCRdb retains in-frame clones only, with some absent. The data show 95,000 to 100,000 clones, with roughly 90% seen just once and 7.8% held by the top ten. Sequenced input: blood. All receptors derive from a man aged 25-45 years in good health. Both conserved end residues are part of each CDR3. Fields, in order: clone size, J gene, D gene, V gene, CDR3 protein, CDR3 DNA. The D gene is left open where the match is weak. Clone size is not always given. Where it is, it says once, few, many or a class for expanded clones.

.,TRBJ2-5,.,TRBV5-4,CASSYGQPQETQYF,TGTGCCAGCAGTTATGGACAGCCTCAAGAGACCCAGTACTTC
.,TRBJ2-5,.,TRBV2,CASKVGGGAAQETQYF,TGTGCCAGCAAGGTCGGAGGGGGGGCCGCGCAAGAGACCCAGTACTTC
.,TRBJ1-1,.,TRBV2,CASSEARGNTEAFF,TGTGCCAGCAGTGAAGCGAGAGGGAACACTGAAGCTTTCTTT
.,TRBJ1-6,.,TRBV25-1,CASSAGGGPIYNSPLHF,TGTGCCAGCAGTGCCGGGGGGGGACCGATCTATAATTCACCCCTCCACTTT
.,TRBJ2-3,.,TRBV5-1,CASSRADPTDTQYF,TGCGCCAGCAGTCGGGCAGACCCCACAGATACGCAGTATTTT
once,TRBJ2-1,.,TRBV5-6,CASSLAGLEGEQFF,TGTGCCAGCAGCTTGGCCGGGTTAGAAGGTGAGCAGTTCTTC
few,TRBJ2-3,.,TRBV3-1/TRBV3-2,CASSPLLSGPQYF,TGTGCCAGCAGCCCTCTACTATCGGGCCCGCAGTATTTT
.,TRBJ1-2,TRBD1,TRBV12-5,CASGSEQGGRYTF,TGTGCTAGTGGTTCTGAACAGGGGGGTCGCTACACCTTC
.,TRBJ1-1,.,TRBV5-1,CASSPPRQAEAFF,TGCGCCAGCAGCCCACCCCGACAGGCTGAAGCTTTCTTT
.,TRBJ1-5,TRBD1,TRBV27,CASKGQGRDQPQHF,TGTGCCAGCAAGGGACAGGGGAGGGATCAGCCCCAGCATTTT
.,TRBJ2-1,.,TRBV24-1,CATSGLETSYNEQFF,TGTGCCACCAGTGGTTTAGAGACTTCCTACAATGAGCAGTTCTTC
.,TRBJ1-5,TRBD1,TRBV24-1,CATSEDRGGSQPQHF,TGTGCCACCAGTGAAGACAGGGGCGGGAGTCAGCCCCAGCATTTT
.,TRBJ1-2,.,TRBV6-5,CASVKVIDSNYGYTF,TGTGCCAGCGTAAAAGTCATAGATTCTAACTATGGCTACACCTTC
.,TRBJ2-1,TRBD2,TRBV20-1,CSASNGGLAVNNEQFF,TGCAGTGCTAGTAATGGGGGACTAGCGGTTAACAATGAGCAGTTCTTC
.,TRBJ1-2,.,TRBV7-9,CASSLVRRYYGYTF,TGTGCCAGCAGCTTAGTCCGCCGATACTATGGCTACACCTTC
.,TRBJ2-1,TRBD2,TRBV6-6,CASSYSASGRDNEQFF,TGTGCCAGCAGTTACTCCGCTAGCGGGAGGGACAATGAGCAGTTCTTC
.,TRBJ2-2,.,TRBV7-8,CASSSSRGPNTGELFF,TGTGCCAGCAGCTCCTCCAGGGGACCGAACACCGGGGAGCTGTTTTTT
.,TRBJ2-7,.,TRBV19,CASSILGSSYEQYF,TGTGCCAGTAGTATTCTGGGCAGCTCCTACGAGCAGTACTTC
once,TRBJ2-7,TRBD2,TRBV3-1/TRBV3-2,CASSQAHGVLAGDFVEQYF,TGTGCCAGCAGCCAAGCCCACGGGGTGCTAGCGGGAGATTTCGTCGAGCAGTACTTC
.,TRBJ1-2,TRBD1,TRBV27,CASRPWDSNYGYTF,TGTGCCAGCAGGCCGTGGGACAGTAACTATGGCTACACCTTC
.,TRBJ2-6,.,TRBV11-2,CASSPGSSGANVLTF,TGTGCCAGCAGCCCAGGGAGCTCTGGGGCCAACGTCCTGACTTTC
.,TRBJ2-5,TRBD1,TRBV5-1,CASSVGDRGTQETQYF,TGCGCCAGCAGCGTGGGGGACAGGGGTACCCAAGAGACCCAGTACTTC
few,TRBJ2-5,.,TRBV3-1/TRBV3-2,CASSLDAGLATTNIETQYF,TGTGCCAGCAGCCTCGATGCGGGGCTAGCGACTACGAATATAGAGACCCAGTACTTC
.,TRBJ1-6,.,TRBV7-9,CASSASSDLKSSYNSPLHF,TGTGCCAGCAGCGCCAGTTCGGACCTAAAGAGCTCCTATAATTCACCCCTCCACTTT
.,TRBJ1-1,.,TRBV5-1,CASSLAVQSEAFF,TGCGCCAGCAGCTTAGCCGTACAGTCTGAAGCTTTCTTT
.,TRBJ1-1,.,TRBV27,CASSLLGTEAFF,TGTGCCAGCAGCTTATTGGGCACTGAAGCTTTCTTT
.,TRBJ2-3,.,TRBV6-1,CASSETRGDTQYF,TGTGCCAGCAGTGAAACGAGGGGAGATACGCAGTATTTT
.,TRBJ2-1,TRBD1,TRBV6-6,CASSGTASSDEQFF,TGTGCCAGCAGCGGGACAGCGAGCAGCGATGAGCAGTTCTTC